The 27 T cell receptor beta chains reported below all come from one sample, sequenced in a study of T cells in Graves' hyperthyroidism and ophthalmopathy. The TCR beta CDR3 regions underwent amplification using RNA transcripts as the source. Carried out on the TCR CDR3, a first-round RT-PCR used the HTBI primer set. TCRdb ran MiXCR on the multiplex PCR reads and lists one entry per CDR3 protein. This table holds some 340,000 distinct CDR3 sequences, about an eighth found once. The sequencing input was blood. Source of these receptors: a woman between 40 and 55 years old with Graves' ophthalmopathy.

This clonotype was observed at least ten times. The chain uses TRBV27 and TRBJ2-1; D ambiguous. Looked up from germline, CDR1 is MNHEY and CDR2 is SMNVEV (reference sequence). Trimming stripped 7 bases from V and 5 bases from J, with 15 bases between. CDR3 size: 14 residues. CDR3: CASNPYLSHNEQFF. In DNA, the CDR3 is TGTGCCAGCAATCCTTATCTCTCTCACAATGAGCAGTTCTTC.

The table lists this clonotype with a few counts. V gene TRBV19 combines with J gene TRBJ2-5; D ambiguous. V was pared by 2 bases and J by 1 base, with 8 bases between. The CDR3 spans 14 residues. Germline lookup yields CDR1 LNHDA and CDR2 SQIVND (reference sequence). DNA for the CDR3: TGTGCCAGTAGTATATCCCAGATCCAAGAGACCCAGTACTTC. This codes for CASSISQIQETQYF.

The chain links TRBV2 to TRBJ2-3, with TRBD2 identical over 10 bases. CDR3 length equals 16 residues. J gave up 4 bases and V 8 bases, and 12 bases lay outside the gene matches. CDR1 and CDR2 (germline): SNHLY, FYNNEI. This CDR3 reads CASLYRSGRAADTQYF. The CDR3 nucleotides read TGTGCCAGCCTCTACAGGAGCGGGAGGGCCGCAGATACGCAGTATTTT.

This clonotype has at least ten counts. The chain has TRBV28 and TRBJ1-1, with TRBD1 matching 9 bases. The CDR3 is made up of 12 amino acids. Germline-derived CDR1 and CDR2 are MDHEN and SYDVKM. The ends lost 9 bases at V and 7 bases at J; junction bases unmatched: 6. CDR3 protein: CASYRGLLEAFF. CDR3 sequence (DNA): TGTGCCAGTTACAGGGGGCTCCTTGAAGCTTTCTTT.

The sample holds many counts of this clonotype. This rearrangement joins TRBV20-1 to TRBJ2-1; 9 bases are a match to TRBD2. CDR3 length: 15 amino acids. Germline values: CDR1 DFQATT, CDR2 SNEGSKA (reference sequence). With V trimmed by 0 bases and J by 5 bases, 5 bases remained unmatched. The CDR3 bases are TGCAGTGCTAGAGATCCAGCGGGAGGTCACAATGAGCAGTTCTTC. This codes for CSARDPAGGHNEQFF.

This clonotype showed up many times. This rearrangement joins TRBV10-3 to TRBJ2-7; D is uncertain. The CDR3 extends over 11 amino acids. Deletions cut 4 bases from V and 6 bases from J, with 7 bases between. Looked up from germline, CDR1 is ENHRY and CDR2 is SYGVKD. The CDR3: CAISGGPEQYF. The CDR3 DNA is TGTGCCATCAGTGGGGGTCCCGAGCAGTACTTC.

This clonotype was detected ten times or more. CDR3 sequence reads: CASSQDNKGQGDQETQYF. The CDR3 DNA sequence: TGTGCCAGCAGCCAAGATAACAAAGGACAGGGGGACCAAGAGACCCAGTACTTC. The rearrangement links TRBV14 to TRBJ2-5; 10 positions agree with TRBD1. CDR1 is SGHDN, CDR2 FVKESK, per germline. The CDR3 extends over 18 amino acids. J lost 0 bases, V lost 0 bases, and 7 bases had no gene match.

This clonotype occurred many times. V gene TRBV6-6 combines with J gene TRBJ2-1; weak D call: TRBD2 (5 bases). This CDR3 is built from 13 residues. From germline, CDR1 is MNHNY and CDR2 SVGAGI (reference sequence). V was trimmed by 2 bases and J by 13 bases, leaving 15 bases between them. The CDR3 bases are TGTGCCAGCAGTTACAGGCTAGCAGCGCATCAGTTCTTC. Translation gives CASSYRLAAHQFF.

This clonotype was detected many times. The J gene is TRBJ1-6, the V gene TRBV7-2; D gene unclear. The CDR3 has 15 amino acids. Germline values: CDR1 SGHTA, CDR2 FQGNSA. Trimming took off 6 bases at V and 5 bases at J, with 14 bases between the two ends. The CDR3 is CASRYQTVDNSPLHF. Here the CDR3 DNA reads TGTGCCAGCAGATATCAGACGGTGGATAATTCACCCCTCCACTTT.

The chain uses TRBV14 and TRBJ2-7; TRBD1 or TRBD2 may be the D gene (6 bases each). Germline V gene sequence: CDR1 SGHDN, CDR2 FVKESK. The CDR3 extends over 15 amino acids. V lost 0 bases and J 1 base, leaving 10 bases between the germline ends. Written as DNA, the CDR3 is TGTGCCAGCAGCCAAGACACAGGGAGGTCCTACGAGCAGTACTTC. As protein: CASSQDTGRSYEQYF.

This clonotype has a count of ten or more. The chain combines TRBV4-1 with TRBJ2-7, with 10 bases aligning to TRBD2. Germline V gives CDR1 MGHRA, CDR2 YSYEKL. CDR3 length equals 14 residues. V lost 1 base to trimming and J lost 6 bases; unmatched junction nucleotides: 3. The chain's CDR3 is CASSQGEREGEQYF. CDR3 DNA: TGCGCCAGCAGCCAAGGGGAGCGGGAGGGCGAGCAGTACTTC.

The chain combines TRBV3-1 with TRBJ1-1; 7 nucleotides line up with TRBD1. Losses at the gene ends were 6 bases for V and 0 bases for J; bases not matched to a gene: 7. This CDR3 contains 15 residues. Per germline, CDR1 LGHDT and CDR2 YNNKEL (reference sequence). DNA of the CDR3: TGTGCCAGCAGTAACAGGGGCAGCCTGAACACTGAAGCTTTCTTT. As protein: CASSNRGSLNTEAFF.

The rearrangement uses TRBV6-1 and TRBJ1-3; D is perhaps TRBD1 (5 bases). Between the trimmed V and J ends, which lost 7 bases and 2 bases, there was a span of 12 bases. The length of the CDR3 is 14 residues. The germline V gene encodes CDR1 MNHNS and CDR2 SASEGT. In DNA form, the CDR3 reads TGTGCCAGCAAAACTTCAGGGCCTGGAAACACCATATATTTT. It is translated as CASKTSGPGNTIYF.

This clonotype was found many times. The V and J genes are TRBV20-1 and TRBJ1-5; 9 nucleotides align to TRBD1. The CDR3 has 16 amino acids. The V segment lost 1 base and the J segment 4 bases; nucleotides outside the gene matches: 8. Per germline, CDR1 DFQATT and CDR2 SNEGSKA (reference sequence). The CDR3 is CSARAESGTGNQPQHF. The CDR3 bases are TGCAGTGCTAGAGCTGAATCCGGGACAGGGAATCAGCCCCAGCATTTT.

This clonotype came up a few times. V and J are TRBV12-3 or TRBV12-4 and TRBJ2-7; 11 bases agree with TRBD2. The CDR3 spans 15 residues. Trimming cost V 4 bases and J 3 bases; bases outside gene matches: 5. The CDR3 DNA reads as TGTGCCAGCAGTTCCGGGACTAGCGGTTACTACGAGCAGTACTTC. Amino acid sequence: CASSSGTSGYYEQYF.

This clonotype was detected many times. V and J are TRBV29-1 and TRBJ2-7; 12 positions match TRBD2. With 0 bases clipped from V and 2 bases from J, the junction kept 11 bases outside the gene matches. Germline loops: CDR1 SQVTM, CDR2 ANQGSEA. CDR3 length equals 18 residues. The CDR3 DNA sequence: TGCAGCGTTGAAGATCATTCGGGCGCTAGCGGGAGGGCCTACGAGCAGTACTTC. This translates into CSVEDHSGASGRAYEQYF.

This clonotype was seen many times. The gene calls are TRBV11-2 and TRBJ1-1, with a weak D call TRBD1 (6 bases). Per germline, CDR1 SGHAT and CDR2 FQNNGV. The V gene lost 0 bases and the J gene lost 4 bases, with 15 bases spanning the gap. This CDR3 is 16 amino acids long. CDR3 loop: CASSLDPPEGGTEAFF. The DNA of the CDR3 is TGTGCCAGCAGCTTAGATCCCCCCGAGGGGGGCACTGAAGCTTTCTTT.

This clonotype occurred many times. The chain uses TRBV7-9 and TRBJ1-1, with a weak D call TRBD1 (5 bases). V shed 0 bases and J shed 1 base, with 9 bases lying between them. The germline V gene encodes CDR1 SEHNR and CDR2 FQNEAQ (reference sequence). The CDR3 is 15 amino acids. CDR3 sequence (DNA): TGTGCCAGCAGCTTAGCTGGGGGAGGGAACACTGAAGCTTTCTTT. Encoded protein: CASSLAGGGNTEAFF.

The sample holds many counts of this clonotype. The chain uses TRBV11-2 and TRBJ2-3; D tentatively fits TRBD1 or TRBD2 (5 bases each). CDR1 and CDR2 (germline): SGHAT, FQNNGV. The CDR3 extends over 15 amino acids. V lost 0 bases, J lost 2 bases, and 9 bases lay in between. The CDR3 DNA sequence: TGTGCCAGCAGCTTAGATCACGGGACCACAGATACGCAGTATTTT. Translated, it gives CASSLDHGTTDTQYF.

This clonotype was observed many times. V usage is TRBV5-1 and J usage is TRBJ1-1; no definite D call. Trimming removed 4 bases from V and 7 bases from J, with 17 bases in between. The CDR3 loop spans 14 amino acids. The germline V gene encodes CDR1 SGHRS and CDR2 YFSETQ. CDR3 loop: CASSTRSTGVEAFF. DNA of the CDR3: TGCGCCAGCAGCACGAGGTCAACGGGAGTTGAAGCTTTCTTT.

The table lists this clonotype with a few counts. V and J are TRBV20-1 and TRBJ2-1; 11 bases are a match to TRBD1. This CDR3 spans 17 amino acids. CDR1 is DFQATT, CDR2 SNEGSKA, per germline (reference sequence). V lost 2 bases and J lost 9; bases outside the gene matches: 15. The CDR3 coding sequence is TGCAGTGCTAGACGCCCCCCCGGGACAGGGGGTGCGTTTGAGCAGTTCTTC. It is translated as CSARRPPGTGGAFEQFF.

This clonotype was detected many times. This chain uses TRBV28 with TRBJ2-7; D remains ambiguous. V was trimmed by 2 bases and J by 2 bases, leaving 1 base between them. The CDR3 spans 11 residues. Germline loops: CDR1 MDHEN, CDR2 SYDVKM. This CDR3 is CASSLTYEQYF. CDR3 DNA: TGTGCCAGCAGTTTAACCTACGAGCAGTACTTC.

V is TRBV5-1 and J is TRBJ1-5, with 9 nucleotides matching TRBD1. The CDR3 is 15 residues long. Germline V CDR1 and CDR2: SGHRS, YFSETQ. The ends lost 5 bases at V and 5 bases at J; junction bases unmatched: 8. CDR3 region: CASRRGTGSHQPQHF. The CDR3 DNA is TGCGCCAGCAGGCGGGGGACAGGGTCACATCAGCCCCAGCATTTT. Full variable domain (outside the CDR3, taken from reference TRBV5-1 and TRBJ1-5): KAGVTQTPRYLIKTRGQQVTLSCSPISGHRSVSWYQQTPGQGLQFLFEYFSETQRNKGNFPGRFSGRQFSNSRSEMNVSTLELGDSALYLCASRRGTGSHQPQHFGDGTRLSIL.

This clonotype was seen at least ten times. The rearrangement uses TRBV29-1 and TRBJ2-5; 9 bases align to TRBD1. J lost 4 bases, V lost 6 bases, and 6 bases had no gene match. This CDR3 is built from 13 residues. The germline V gene has CDR1 SQVTM and CDR2 ANQGSEA. CDR3: CSVHRGPGETQYF. As DNA, the CDR3 is TGCAGCGTCCACAGGGGGCCGGGAGAGACCCAGTACTTC.

The chain uses TRBV7-8 and TRBJ1-2; tentatively, D is TRBD1 (6 bases). Per germline, CDR1 SGHVS and CDR2 FQNEAQ. CDR3 length equals 15 residues. The ends were cut back, 4 bases at V and 6 bases at J, with 18 bases in the middle. CDR3 bases: TGTGCCAGCAGCTCGACAGGATTTCAAAACCATGGCTACACCTTC. Translated: CASSSTGFQNHGYTF.

This clonotype has a count of ten or more. The chain uses TRBV5-6 and TRBJ1-1; TRBD1 agrees at 9 bases. Germline V CDR1 and CDR2: SGHDT, YYEEEE. The CDR3 is 15 residues long. V was pared by 1 base and J by 7 bases, with 8 bases of the junction left unmatched. The CDR3 sequence: CASSLTGGLSIEAFF. DNA of the CDR3: TGTGCCAGCAGCTTGACAGGGGGCTTATCTATTGAAGCTTTCTTT.

This CDR3 is CASSTYPGQGGKGAFF. For the CDR3, the DNA is TGTGCCAGCAGTACCTATCCGGGACAGGGGGGAAAGGGAGCTTTCTTT. This sequence joins TRBV6-1 and TRBJ1-1; TRBD1 matches 11 bases. There are 16 residues in the CDR3. Germline V gene lookup returns CDR1 MNHNS and CDR2 SASEGT. Trimming removed 5 bases from V and 10 bases from J; junction bases left unmatched: 15.